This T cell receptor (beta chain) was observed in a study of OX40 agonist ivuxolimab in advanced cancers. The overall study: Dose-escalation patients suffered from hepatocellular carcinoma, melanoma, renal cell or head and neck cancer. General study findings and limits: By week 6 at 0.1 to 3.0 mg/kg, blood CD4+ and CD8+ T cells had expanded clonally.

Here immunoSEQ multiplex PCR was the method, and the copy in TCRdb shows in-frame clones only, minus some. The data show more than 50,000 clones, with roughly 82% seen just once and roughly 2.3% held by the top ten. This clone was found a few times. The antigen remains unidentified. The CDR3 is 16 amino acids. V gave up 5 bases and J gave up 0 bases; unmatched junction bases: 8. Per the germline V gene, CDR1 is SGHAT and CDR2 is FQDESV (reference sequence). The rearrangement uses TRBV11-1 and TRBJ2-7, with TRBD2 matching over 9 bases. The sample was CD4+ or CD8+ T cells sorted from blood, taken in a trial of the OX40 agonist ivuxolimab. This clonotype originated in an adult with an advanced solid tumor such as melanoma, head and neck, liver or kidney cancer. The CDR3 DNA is TGTGCCAGCAGCCAGGGGCGGGGGGGCGCCTCCTACGAGCAGTACTTC. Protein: CASSQGRGGASYEQYF.